The present T cell receptor (beta chain) was sequenced within a study of a mutant IDH1 vaccine in newly diagnosed glioma. Study-level information: Previous treatment comprised radiotherapy, temozolomide, or both, mostly both. Participants attended visit V12, the safety follow-up, at week 35, and then attended visit V13 at week 47.

Study-level findings and limits: Changes to the top peripheral T cell clonotypes appeared unrelated to pseudoprogression.

The table came from immunoSEQ multiplex PCR; TCRdb's copy has only in-frame clones and leaves some out. Of approximately 84,000 clones detected, approximately 75% appear once; the ten largest clones hold 5% to 6.5%. Time point denoted: week 47, end of study. In the vaccine, a single dose held 300 ug of the mutant IDH1 20-mer peptide, along with topical imiquimod. Notes on this clone: The antigen remains unidentified.

Sample: PBMCs, taken from a glioma patient whose treatment included an IDH1 peptide vaccine. This clonotype originated in a man between 35 and 55 years old with glioma.

The CDR3 nucleotides are TGTGCCAGCAGTACGGGCCCCTACGAGCAGTACTTC. Amino acids: CASSTGPYEQYF. V is TRBV2 and J is TRBJ2-7, with D hard to call. Germline CDR1 and CDR2: SNHLY and FYNNEI. The CDR3 sequence is 12 residues long. V lost 5 bases to trimming and J lost 2 bases, with 7 bases between them. Drawing the rest from reference TRBV2 and TRBJ2-7, the complete variable domain is EPEVTQTPSHQVTQMGQEVILRCVPISNHLYFYWYRQILGQKVEFLVSFYNNEISEKSEIFDDQFSVERPDGSNFTLKIRSTKLEDSAMYFCASSTGPYEQYFGPGTRLTVT.